The present T cell receptor (beta chain) was sequenced within a study of blood T cell repertoires in COVID-19. The table came from immunoSEQ multiplex PCR; TCRdb's copy has only in-frame clones and leaves some out. This sample has more than 90,000 clones, with approximately 85% found just once. This clone was observed a handful of times. This CDR3 contains 13 residues. Germline-derived CDR1 and CDR2 are KGHSY and FQNENV. The ends were cut back, 8 bases at V and 5 bases at J, with 13 bases in the middle. The V and J genes are TRBV16 and TRBJ1-5; TRBD1 might be the D (5 bases). The receptor was derived from a human donor in a cohort sampled during active COVID-19. The sequenced sample was peripheral blood. The CDR3 bases are TGTGCCAGCGGACAAGGACCAGATCAGCCCCAGCATTTT. Translated, it gives CASGQGPDQPQHF.